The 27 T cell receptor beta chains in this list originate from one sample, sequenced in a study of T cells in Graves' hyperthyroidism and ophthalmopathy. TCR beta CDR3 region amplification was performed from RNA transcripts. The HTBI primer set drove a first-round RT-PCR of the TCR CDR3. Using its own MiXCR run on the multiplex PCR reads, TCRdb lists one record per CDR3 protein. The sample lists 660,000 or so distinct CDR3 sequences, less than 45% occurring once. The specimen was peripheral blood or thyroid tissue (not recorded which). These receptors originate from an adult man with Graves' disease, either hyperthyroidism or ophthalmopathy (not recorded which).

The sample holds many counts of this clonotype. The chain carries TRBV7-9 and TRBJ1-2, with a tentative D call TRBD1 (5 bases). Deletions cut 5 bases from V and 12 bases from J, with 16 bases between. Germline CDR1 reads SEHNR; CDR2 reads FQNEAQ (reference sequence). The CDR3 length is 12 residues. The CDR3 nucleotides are TGTGCCAGCAGCCTCCCACAGGAATTGCACACCTTC. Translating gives CASSLPQELHTF.

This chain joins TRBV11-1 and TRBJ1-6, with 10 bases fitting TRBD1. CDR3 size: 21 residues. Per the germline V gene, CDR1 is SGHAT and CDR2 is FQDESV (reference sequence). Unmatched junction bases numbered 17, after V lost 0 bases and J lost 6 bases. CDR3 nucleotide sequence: TGTGCCAGCAGCTTAGCGGTAGCCCGGGACAGGGGACTTTTTGTTAATTCACCCCTCCACTTT. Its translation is CASSLAVARDRGLFVNSPLHF. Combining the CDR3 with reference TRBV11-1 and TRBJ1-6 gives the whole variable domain EAEVAQSPRYKITEKSQAVAFWCDPISGHATLYWYRQILGQGPELLVQFQDESVVDDSQLPKDRFSAERLKGVDSTLKIQPAELGDSAMYLCASSLAVARDRGLFVNSPLHFGNGTRLTVT.

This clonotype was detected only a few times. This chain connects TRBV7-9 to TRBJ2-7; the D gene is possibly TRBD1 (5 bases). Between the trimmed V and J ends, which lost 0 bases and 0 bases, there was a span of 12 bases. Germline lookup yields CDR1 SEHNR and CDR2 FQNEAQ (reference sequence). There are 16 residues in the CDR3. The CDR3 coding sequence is TGTGCCAGCAGCTTAGCCTCGCAGGGCCACTCCTACGAGCAGTACTTC. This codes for CASSLASQGHSYEQYF.

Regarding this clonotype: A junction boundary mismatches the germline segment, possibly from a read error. The CDR3 coding sequence is TGTGCCGGCAGGGCTAGTTCCTCCTACGAGCAGTACTTC. Translating it yields CAGRASSSYEQYF. This chain links TRBV6-2 or TRBV6-3 with TRBJ2-7; D perhaps matches TRBD1 (5 bases). Per germline, CDR1 MNHEY and CDR2 SVGEGT. The CDR3 consists of 13 residues.

The CDR3 loop reads CATSYPRTGGTEAFF. CDR3 nucleotides: TGTGCCACCAGTTATCCTAGGACAGGGGGGACTGAAGCTTTCTTT. This chain connects TRBV24-1 to TRBJ1-1, with 10 positions matching TRBD1. Trimming cost V 6 bases and J 5 bases; bases outside gene matches: 8. The length of the CDR3 is 15 residues. Germline V gene sequence: CDR1 KGHDR, CDR2 SFDVKD.

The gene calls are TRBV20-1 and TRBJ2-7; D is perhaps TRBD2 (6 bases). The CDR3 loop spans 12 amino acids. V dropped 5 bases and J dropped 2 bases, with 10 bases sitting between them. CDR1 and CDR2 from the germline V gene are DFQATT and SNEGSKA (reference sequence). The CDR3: CSARGDAYEQYF. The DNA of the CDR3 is TGCAGTGCTCGCGGGGACGCCTACGAGCAGTACTTC.

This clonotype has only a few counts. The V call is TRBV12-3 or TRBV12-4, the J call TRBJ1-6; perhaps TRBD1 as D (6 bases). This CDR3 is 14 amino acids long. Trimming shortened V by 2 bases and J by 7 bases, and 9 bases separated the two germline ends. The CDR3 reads CASSLQGKNSPLHF. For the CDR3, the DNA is TGTGCCAGCAGTTTACAGGGGAAGAATTCACCCCTCCACTTT.

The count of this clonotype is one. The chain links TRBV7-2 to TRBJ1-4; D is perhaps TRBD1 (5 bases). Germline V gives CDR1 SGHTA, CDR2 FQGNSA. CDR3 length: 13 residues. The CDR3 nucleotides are TGTGCTAGGGCCGGGGCCTCTAATGAAAAACTGTTTTTT. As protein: CARAGASNEKLFF.

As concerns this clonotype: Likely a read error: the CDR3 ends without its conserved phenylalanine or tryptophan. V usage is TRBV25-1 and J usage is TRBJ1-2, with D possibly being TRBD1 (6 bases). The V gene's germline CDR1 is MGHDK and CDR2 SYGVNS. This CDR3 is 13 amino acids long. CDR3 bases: TGTGCCAGTAGTGAAGGGGGGGACTATGGCTACACCCTC. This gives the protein CASSEGGDYGYTL.

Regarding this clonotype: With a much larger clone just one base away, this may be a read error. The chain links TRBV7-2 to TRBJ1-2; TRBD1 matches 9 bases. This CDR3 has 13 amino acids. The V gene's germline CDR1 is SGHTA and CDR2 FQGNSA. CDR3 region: CASSEGQGDGCTF. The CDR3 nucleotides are TGTGCCAGCAGCGAGGGACAGGGAGACGGCTGCACCTTC.

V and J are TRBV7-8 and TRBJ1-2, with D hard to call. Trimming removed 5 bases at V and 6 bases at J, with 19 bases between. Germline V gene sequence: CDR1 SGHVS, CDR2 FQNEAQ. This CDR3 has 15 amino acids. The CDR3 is CASSPRRGGSDGYTF. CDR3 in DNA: TGTGCCAGCAGCCCCAGACGGGGAGGCAGCGATGGCTACACCTTC.

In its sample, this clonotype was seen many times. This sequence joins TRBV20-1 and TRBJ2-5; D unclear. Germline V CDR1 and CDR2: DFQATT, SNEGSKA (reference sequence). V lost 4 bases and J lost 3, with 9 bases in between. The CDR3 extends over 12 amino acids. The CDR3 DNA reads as TGCAGTGCTATGAGCACGGAAGAGACCCAGTACTTC. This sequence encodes CSAMSTEETQYF.

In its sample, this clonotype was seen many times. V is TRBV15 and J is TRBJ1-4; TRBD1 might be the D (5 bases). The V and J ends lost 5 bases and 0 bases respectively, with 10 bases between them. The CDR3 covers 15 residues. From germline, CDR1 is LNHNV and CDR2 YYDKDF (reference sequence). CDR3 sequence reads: CATSPRTTTNEKLFF. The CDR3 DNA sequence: TGTGCCACCAGCCCGAGGACAACAACTAATGAAAAACTGTTTTTT.

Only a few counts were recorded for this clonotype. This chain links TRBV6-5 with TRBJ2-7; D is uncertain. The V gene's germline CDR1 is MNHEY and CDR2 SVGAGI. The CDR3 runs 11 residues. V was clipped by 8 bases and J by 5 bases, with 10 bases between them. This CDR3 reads CASGAENEQYF. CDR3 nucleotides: TGTGCCAGCGGCGCAGAGAACGAGCAGTACTTC.

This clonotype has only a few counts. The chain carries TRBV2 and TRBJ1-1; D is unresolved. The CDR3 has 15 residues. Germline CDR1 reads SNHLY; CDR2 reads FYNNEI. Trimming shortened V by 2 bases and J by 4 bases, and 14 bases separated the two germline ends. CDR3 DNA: TGTGCCAGCAGTGAACAACAGCAGCTCACCACTGAAGCTTTCTTT. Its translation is CASSEQQQLTTEAFF.

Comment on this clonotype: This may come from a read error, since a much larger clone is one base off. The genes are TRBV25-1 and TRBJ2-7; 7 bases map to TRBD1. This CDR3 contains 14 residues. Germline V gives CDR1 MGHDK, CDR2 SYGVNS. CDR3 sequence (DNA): TGCGCCAGCGGTCCGGATGAGGGGGCCTACGAGCGGTACTTC. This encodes CASGPDEGAYERYF.

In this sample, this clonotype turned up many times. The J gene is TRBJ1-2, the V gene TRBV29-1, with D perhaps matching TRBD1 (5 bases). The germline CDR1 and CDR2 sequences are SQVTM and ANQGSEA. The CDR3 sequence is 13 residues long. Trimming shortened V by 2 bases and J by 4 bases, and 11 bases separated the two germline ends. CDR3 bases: TGCAGCGTTGAACGGGCGGGACTCTATGGCTACACCTTC. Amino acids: CSVERAGLYGYTF.

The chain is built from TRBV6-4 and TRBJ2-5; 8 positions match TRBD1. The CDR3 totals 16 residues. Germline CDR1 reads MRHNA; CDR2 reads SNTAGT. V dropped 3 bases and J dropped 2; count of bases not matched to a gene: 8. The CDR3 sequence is CASSDSGQALQETQYF. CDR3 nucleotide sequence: TGTGCCAGCAGTGATTCGGGACAGGCGTTACAAGAGACCCAGTACTTC.

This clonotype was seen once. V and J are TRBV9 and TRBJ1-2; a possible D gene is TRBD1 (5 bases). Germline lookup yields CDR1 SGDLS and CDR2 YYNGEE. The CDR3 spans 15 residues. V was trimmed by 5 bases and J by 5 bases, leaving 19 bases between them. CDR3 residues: CASSSPGTEPYGYTF. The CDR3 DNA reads TGTGCCAGCAGTTCGCCCGGGACGGAACCGTATGGCTACACCTTC.

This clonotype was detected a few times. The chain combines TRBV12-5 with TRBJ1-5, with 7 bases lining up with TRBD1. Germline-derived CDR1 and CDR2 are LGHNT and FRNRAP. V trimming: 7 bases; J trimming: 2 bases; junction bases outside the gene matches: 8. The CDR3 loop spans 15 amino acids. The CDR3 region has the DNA TGTGCTAGTGCCGCACTTACAGGGGGCAATCAGCCCCAGCATTTT. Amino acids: CASAALTGGNQPQHF.

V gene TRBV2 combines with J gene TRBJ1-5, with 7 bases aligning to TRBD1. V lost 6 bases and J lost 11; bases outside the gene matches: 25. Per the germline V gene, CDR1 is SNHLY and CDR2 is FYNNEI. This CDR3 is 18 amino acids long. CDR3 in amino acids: CASSESGRDRGGDSSQHF. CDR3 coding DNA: TGTGCCAGCAGCGAAAGCGGGAGGGACAGAGGAGGAGATTCGTCCCAGCATTTT.

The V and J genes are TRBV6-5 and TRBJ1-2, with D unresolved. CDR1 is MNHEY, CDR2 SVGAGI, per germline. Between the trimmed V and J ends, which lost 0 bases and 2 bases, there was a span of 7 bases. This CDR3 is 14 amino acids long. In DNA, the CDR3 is TGTGCCAGCAGTTACTCGTTGGGCAACTATGGCTACACCTTC. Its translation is CASSYSLGNYGYTF.

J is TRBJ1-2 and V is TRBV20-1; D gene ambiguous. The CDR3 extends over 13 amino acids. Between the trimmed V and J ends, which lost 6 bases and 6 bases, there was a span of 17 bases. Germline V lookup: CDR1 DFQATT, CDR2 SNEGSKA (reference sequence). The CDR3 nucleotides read TGCAGTGCCAGCAGCCGCGGACGGAATGGCTACACCTTC. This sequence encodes CSASSRGRNGYTF.

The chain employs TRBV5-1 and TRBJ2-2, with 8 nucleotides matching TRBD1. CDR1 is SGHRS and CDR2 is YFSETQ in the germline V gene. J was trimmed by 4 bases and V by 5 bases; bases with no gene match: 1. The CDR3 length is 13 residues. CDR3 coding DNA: TGCGCCAGCAGGACAGGGGCCACCGGGGAGCTGTTTTTT. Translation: CASRTGATGELFF.

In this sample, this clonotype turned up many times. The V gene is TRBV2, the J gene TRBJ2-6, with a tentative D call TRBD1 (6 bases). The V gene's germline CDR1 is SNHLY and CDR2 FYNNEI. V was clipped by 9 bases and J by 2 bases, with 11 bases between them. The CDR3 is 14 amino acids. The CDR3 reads CARDTGTGANVLTF. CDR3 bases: TGTGCCAGGGATACAGGGACTGGGGCCAACGTCCTGACTTTC.

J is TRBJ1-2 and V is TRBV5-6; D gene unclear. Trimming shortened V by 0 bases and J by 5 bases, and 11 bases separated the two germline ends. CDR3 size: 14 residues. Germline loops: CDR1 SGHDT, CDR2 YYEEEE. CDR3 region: CASSLGSTKYGYTF. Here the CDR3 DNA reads TGTGCCAGCAGCTTGGGATCGACCAAATATGGCTACACCTTC.

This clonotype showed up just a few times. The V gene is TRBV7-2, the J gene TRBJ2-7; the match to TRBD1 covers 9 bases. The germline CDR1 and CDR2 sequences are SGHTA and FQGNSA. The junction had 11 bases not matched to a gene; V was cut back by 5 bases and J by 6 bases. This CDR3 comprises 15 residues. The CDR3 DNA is TGTGCCAGCAGCACCGCCGGGACAGGGAATTTCGAGCAGTACTTC. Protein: CASSTAGTGNFEQYF.